The clone carrying this T cell receptor beta chain has more than one count but fewer than ten. Clones were read by immunoSEQ multiplex PCR, and TCRdb kept only the in-frame ones, dropping some. The repertoire holds about 220,000 clones, with under 90% as singletons. The data were taken from a study of blood T cell repertoires in COVID-19. Overall study context: Sample material is recorded as cDNA or gDNA derived from T cells, B-cell-depleted T cells, or PBMCs.

Allocation to cohorts depended on clinical history reported by the participants. The CDR3 consists of 12 residues. CDR1 and CDR2 from the germline V gene are SNHLY and FYNNEI. Deletions cut 1 base from V and 8 bases from J, with 8 bases between. V usage is TRBV2 and J usage is TRBJ1-2; no definite D call. The receptor was isolated from a woman aged 55-69 years who had recovered from COVID-19. Sequenced sample: PBMCs or T cells enriched from blood (not recorded which). CDR3 in DNA: TGTGCCAGCAGTGAAGAGGCGGGAGGCTACACCTTC. Protein sequence: CASSEEAGGYTF.